This record looks at one TCR beta chain sequence and its context. The sample is drawn from a study of T cell responses to AZD1222 COVID-19 vaccine. CDR1 is SGHRS, CDR2 YFSETQ, per germline. The CDR3 covers 16 residues. V was cut by 0 bases and J by 0 bases, with 12 bases left in between. Libraries were prepared by immunoSEQ multiplex PCR; TCRdb keeps only in-frame clonotypes and omits some of them. The data hold about 190,000 clones, with roughly 93% observed a single time. This sequence was found in an adult in good health. The chain links TRBV5-1 to TRBJ1-1; D not certain. The specimen was peripheral blood, collected on day 0 of AZD1222 vaccination. CDR3 region: CASSLDSGRMNTEAFF. CDR3 nucleotide sequence: TGCGCCAGCAGCTTGGATTCCGGACGGATGAACACTGAAGCTTTCTTT.